The TCR beta chain under discussion was sequenced for a study of blood T cell repertoires in COVID-19. Study background: Sites in the United States, Italy and Spain provided acute and convalescent COVID-19 samples. T cells, B-cell-depleted T cells, or PBMCs supplied cDNA or gDNA.

CDR1 LNHDA and CDR2 SQIVND come from the germline V gene (reference sequence). V lost 3 bases to trimming and J lost 6 bases; unmatched junction nucleotides: 3. CDR3 length: 14 amino acids. In the source study's methods: Nucleated cell counts were estimated from reference gene primer amplification. TCRdb keeps only in-frame clones here, not all; method: immunoSEQ multiplex PCR. V, J and clone size derive from that table, while D and trimming were established from the DNA sequence. The sample yields about 270,000 clones, around 92% seen once. The Seattle site enrolled patients during active infection and followed them longitudinally. This clone was found once.

Specimen: peripheral blood. The receptor comes from a person aged 18-35 years with COVID-19, enrolled during active disease. The chain couples TRBV19 to TRBJ2-2, with 8 bases fitting TRBD2. In DNA form, the CDR3 reads TGTGCCAGTAGTATGACGGGGGGGCCCGGGGAGCTGTTTTTT. It yields the protein CASSMTGGPGELFF.